Following are 25 T cell receptor beta chains from one sample sequenced in a study of cytomegalovirus exposure and HLA in healthy donors. With 60 Vbeta and 13 Jbeta primers, the PCR was carried out. Sequencing used immunoSEQ multiplex PCR; TCRdb keeps in-frame clones, though not all of them. The data contain 110,000 to 150,000 clones, roughly 79% of them seen just once; the ten biggest clones take up about 1.8%. The specimen was PBMCs. The receptors shown here come from a woman aged 30 to 39 in good health and CMV-seronegative.

The rearrangement links TRBV5-1 to TRBJ1-2; possibly TRBD1 for D (6 bases). CDR1 is SGHRS, CDR2 YFSETQ, per germline. The CDR3 extends over 16 amino acids. V was shortened by 4 bases and J by 8 bases, with 24 bases between the two germline ends. CDR3 sequence: CASSPGDTSESSGYTF. The CDR3 coding sequence is TGCGCCAGCAGCCCAGGGGACACGAGTGAGTCTTCGGGCTACACCTTC.

This chain joins TRBV6-4 and TRBJ1-4, with TRBD1 identical over 7 bases. CDR3 length: 15 amino acids. The germline CDR1 and CDR2 sequences are MRHNA and SNTAGT. J was trimmed by 5 bases and V by 6 bases; bases with no gene match: 9. The DNA of the CDR3 is TGTGCCAGCAGATTAATTCCGGGACAGAATGAAAAACTGTTTTTT. Translating it yields CASRLIPGQNEKLFF.

The rearrangement links TRBV5-6 to TRBJ1-1, with unresolved D. The CDR3 extends over 12 amino acids. Per the germline V gene, CDR1 is SGHDT and CDR2 is YYEEEE. The V gene lost 0 bases and the J gene lost 6 bases, with 6 bases spanning the gap. CDR3 residues: CASSLGGPEAFF. CDR3 nucleotides: TGTGCCAGCAGCTTGGGTGGCCCTGAAGCTTTCTTT.

This chain connects TRBV5-1 to TRBJ2-7; D is perhaps TRBD2 (6 bases). Germline V gene data show CDR1 as SGHRS and CDR2 as YFSETQ. The CDR3 is 13 amino acids. V lost 4 bases to trimming and J lost 5 bases, with 13 bases between them. Here the CDR3 reads CASSVPGLNEQYF. For the CDR3, the DNA is TGCGCCAGCAGCGTTCCGGGACTCAACGAGCAGTACTTC.

The chain links TRBV4-1 to TRBJ1-1; TRBD1 might be the D (6 bases). CDR3 length: 18 residues. In germline, CDR1 is MGHRA, CDR2 YSYEKL. V was shortened by 0 bases and J by 4 bases, with 21 bases between the two germline ends. The CDR3 bases are TGCGCCAGCAGCCAAGATTTTAGGGGGGGCGCATGGATCACTGAAGCTTTCTTT. Its translation is CASSQDFRGGAWITEAFF.

The chain links TRBV9 to TRBJ1-1, with a weak D call TRBD1 (5 bases). This CDR3 has 15 amino acids. Trimming removed 2 bases at V and 5 bases at J, with 16 bases between. Per germline, CDR1 SGDLS and CDR2 YYNGEE. The CDR3 bases are TGTGCCAGCAGCGTGGAGGGCAGGGCGACGACTGAAGCTTTCTTT. Its protein product is CASSVEGRATTEAFF.

V usage is TRBV7-2 and J usage is TRBJ2-7; TRBD2 is a possible D gene (6 bases). CDR1 and CDR2 (germline): SGHTA, FQGNSA. The CDR3 covers 18 residues. The V end lost 2 bases, the J end lost 7 bases, and 27 bases lay between the germline ends. The DNA for the CDR3 is TGTGCCAGCAGCTTAATCCGGGGGAGCCATCCCCCCCTCGAGGAGCAGTACTTC. Amino acid sequence: CASSLIRGSHPPLEEQYF.

The chain combines TRBV6-4 with TRBJ2-3, with 7 bases identical to TRBD1. Germline trimming cut 0 bases from V and 6 bases from J; bases unmatched to any gene: 0. CDR1 is MRHNA, CDR2 SNTAGT, per germline. This CDR3 is 13 amino acids long. This CDR3 reads CASSDSQGDTQYF. The CDR3, as DNA: TGTGCCAGCAGTGACTCACAGGGGGATACGCAGTATTTT.

The V and J genes are TRBV4-3 and TRBJ2-2; TRBD1 matches at 8 bases. The germline V gene has CDR1 LGHNA and CDR2 YSLEER. Unmatched junction bases numbered 3, after V lost 4 bases and J lost 2 bases. The CDR3 extends over 15 amino acids. CDR3 loop: CASSRDRLNTGELFF. As DNA, the CDR3 is TGCGCCAGCAGCCGGGACAGGTTAAACACCGGGGAGCTGTTTTTT.

This rearrangement joins TRBV2 to TRBJ1-4; no firm D call. Germline V gives CDR1 SNHLY, CDR2 FYNNEI. Trimming removed 0 bases from V and 4 bases from J, with 9 bases in between. This CDR3 is built from 15 residues. CDR3 region: CASSEAQHSNEKLFF. The CDR3 bases are TGTGCCAGCAGTGAAGCACAGCACAGTAATGAAAAACTGTTTTTT.

CDR3 sequence: CASSSRTSTDTQYF. The DNA for the CDR3 is TGTGCCAGCAGTTCCCGGACTAGCACAGATACGCAGTATTTT. The chain combines TRBV6-5 with TRBJ2-3; a weak D match, TRBD2 (5 bases). Trimming took off 4 bases at V and 0 bases at J, with 8 bases between the two ends. The CDR3 runs 14 residues. Germline V gives CDR1 MNHEY, CDR2 SVGAGI.

The genes are TRBV9 and TRBJ1-5, with no clear D. The V and J ends lost 3 bases and 4 bases respectively, with 11 bases between them. Germline V gene data show CDR1 as SGDLS and CDR2 as YYNGEE. CDR3 length: 14 residues. CDR3 nucleotide sequence: TGTGCCAGCAGCGCGAGGTTAGAAAATCAGCCCCAGCATTTT. Translating it yields CASSARLENQPQHF.

This chain links TRBV2 with TRBJ1-5; D unclear. Per the germline V gene, CDR1 is SNHLY and CDR2 is FYNNEI. This CDR3 has 12 residues. Trimming removed 6 bases from V and 4 bases from J, with 7 bases in between. CDR3 DNA: TGTGCCAGCAGGCGGGTTAATCAGCCCCAGCATTTT. The encoded protein is CASRRVNQPQHF.

This clone was observed a handful of times. The chain couples TRBV9 to TRBJ2-3; D might be TRBD2 (5 bases). Deletions cut 1 base from V and 5 bases from J, with 14 bases between. The CDR3 has 15 residues. Germline CDR1 is SGDLS and CDR2 is YYNGEE. The CDR3 loop reads CASSVNSVGGDTQYF. CDR3 coding DNA: TGTGCCAGCAGCGTAAATAGCGTTGGCGGAGATACGCAGTATTTT.

The chain is built from TRBV9 and TRBJ2-7; D perhaps matches TRBD1 (6 bases). Germline V gene sequence: CDR1 SGDLS, CDR2 YYNGEE. This CDR3 region has 13 residues. V shed 3 bases and J shed 5 bases, with 12 bases lying between them. The CDR3 region is CASSAPNRDEQYF. The CDR3 region has the DNA TGTGCCAGCAGCGCTCCGAACAGGGACGAGCAGTACTTC.

This clone was seen a few times. The V gene is TRBV9, the J gene TRBJ2-1, with 7 nucleotides matching TRBD2. Germline values: CDR1 SGDLS, CDR2 YYNGEE. The CDR3 runs 16 residues. V gave up 4 bases and J gave up 0 bases; unmatched junction bases: 7. CDR3 region: CASSISAGSSYNEQFF. In DNA form, the CDR3 reads TGTGCCAGCAGCATATCAGCGGGGAGCTCCTACAATGAGCAGTTCTTC.

This clone was observed a single time. The gene calls are TRBV5-6 and TRBJ2-1, with D perhaps TRBD2 (7 bases). Germline V CDR1 and CDR2: SGHDT, YYEEEE. The CDR3 length is 16 residues. The germline V and J ends were trimmed by 3 bases and 4 bases, with 17 bases remaining between them. DNA for the CDR3: TGTGCCAGCAGCTCCCCCGGGGGGCGTATGTACAATGAGCAGTTCTTC. This translates into CASSSPGGRMYNEQFF.

The J gene is TRBJ1-6, the V gene TRBV6-5; the D gene is possibly TRBD1 (5 bases). Trimming pared 5 bases from V and 7 bases from J, leaving 12 bases between. The CDR3 consists of 14 residues. Per the germline V gene, CDR1 is MNHEY and CDR2 is SVGAGI. Here the CDR3 reads CASSQTHRNSPLHF. The CDR3 nucleotides read TGTGCCAGCAGTCAAACTCACAGGAATTCACCCCTCCACTTT.

This chain connects TRBV9 to TRBJ1-1; maybe TRBD1 (5 bases). CDR1 is SGDLS and CDR2 is YYNGEE in the germline V gene. This CDR3 contains 13 residues. V lost 2 bases, J lost 5 bases, and 10 bases lay in between. CDR3 nucleotides: TGTGCCAGCAGCGTCCAGGGTTATACTGAAGCTTTCTTT. Its protein is CASSVQGYTEAFF.

The genes are TRBV29-1 and TRBJ2-5, with D perhaps TRBD2 (5 bases). The CDR3 spans 16 residues. The germline V and J ends were trimmed by 3 bases and 0 bases, with 17 bases remaining between them. Germline V gene data show CDR1 as SQVTM and CDR2 as ANQGSEA. CDR3 in amino acids: CSVDGPAGGYQETQYF. Written as DNA, the CDR3 is TGCAGCGTTGATGGGCCAGCCGGCGGGTACCAAGAGACCCAGTACTTC.

The chain links TRBV5-1 to TRBJ2-3; a weak D match, TRBD1 (6 bases). The CDR3 loop spans 14 amino acids. V lost 5 bases and J lost 0, with 10 bases in between. Per the germline V gene, CDR1 is SGHRS and CDR2 is YFSETQ. The CDR3 DNA reads as TGCGCCAGCAGAGGGGGATCTAGCACAGATACGCAGTATTTT. This gives the protein CASRGGSSTDTQYF.

This clone came up a few times. The rearrangement uses TRBV5-4 and TRBJ2-2, with TRBD1 matching over 8 bases. The V segment lost 2 bases and the J segment 1 base; nucleotides outside the gene matches: 10. Germline V gene data show CDR1 as SGHNT and CDR2 as YYREEE (reference sequence). The CDR3 has 18 residues. CDR3 region: CASSLSFGQGGNTGELFF. Here the CDR3 DNA reads TGTGCCAGCAGCTTATCTTTCGGACAGGGCGGGAACACCGGGGAGCTGTTTTTT.

The gene calls are TRBV28 and TRBJ2-7; 8 nucleotides agree with TRBD2. In germline, CDR1 is MDHEN, CDR2 SYDVKM. The CDR3 is 15 amino acids. J lost 7 bases, V lost 2 bases, and 10 bases had no gene match. CDR3 sequence reads: CASSLLSSGSGEQYF. The CDR3, as DNA: TGTGCCAGCAGTTTACTATCTAGCGGGTCCGGAGAGCAGTACTTC.

Concerning this clone: An end of the junction differs from the germline gene, which may be a read error. The chain employs TRBV15 and TRBJ2-7; TRBD2 matches 8 bases. This CDR3 contains 10 residues. Germline-derived CDR1 and CDR2 are LNHNV and YYDKDF (reference sequence). CDR3 coding DNA: TGTGCCACCAGCAGACGGGAGGGGAACTTC. Protein sequence: CATSRREGNF.

This clone was recorded once. V is TRBV6-1 and J is TRBJ1-1; possibly TRBD1 for D (6 bases). Trimming removed 7 bases at V and 1 base at J, with 16 bases between. The germline CDR1 and CDR2 sequences are MNHNS and SASEGT. The CDR3 sequence is 15 residues long. The CDR3: CASKYGQSGNTEAFF. The CDR3, as DNA: TGTGCCAGCAAATACGGACAGTCGGGGAACACTGAAGCTTTCTTT.